This is a list of T cell receptor beta chains from one sample in a study of blood T cell repertoires in COVID-19. Some clones are missing from TCRdb's copy, which holds only in-frame ones; the method was immunoSEQ multiplex PCR. The table includes some 240,000 clones, around 84% detected once. The sequenced sample was PBMCs or T cells enriched from blood (not recorded which). These receptors were obtained from a woman aged 45-60 years who had been exposed to COVID-19. Both conserved end residues are part of each CDR3. D genes are given only for firm matches. Part of the rows lack a size; the others show once, few, many or a class for expanded clones.

v_gene	abundance	j_gene	len	d_gene	CDR3aa	CDR3nt
TRBV6-1	.	TRBJ1-1	15	.	CASSEWGLTGTEAFF	TGTGCCAGCAGTGAATGGGGACTGACGGGCACTGAAGCTTTCTTT
TRBV14	.	TRBJ1-3	13	.	CASSQEYGNTIYF	TGTGCCAGCAGCCAAGAATATGGAAACACCATATATTTT
TRBV5-8	.	TRBJ2-7	13	.	CASSLLTTYEQYF	TGTGCCAGCAGCTTGCTGACAACCTACGAGCAGTACTTC
TRBV6-5	.	TRBJ1-2	15	TRBD1	CASSEGGRGTYGYTF	TGTGCCAGCAGCGAGGGGGGCAGGGGGACCTATGGCTACACCTTC
TRBV6-2/TRBV6-3	.	TRBJ1-2	14	.	CASSYSGIWRGYTF	TGTGCCAGCAGTTACTCCGGCATCTGGAGAGGCTACACCTTC
TRBV5-1	.	TRBJ1-4	14	TRBD1	CASSQGAANEKLFF	TGCGCCAGCAGCCAGGGGGCGGCTAATGAAAAACTGTTTTTT
TRBV3-1/TRBV3-2	.	TRBJ1-5	15	TRBD1	CASSPGTGRSQPQHF	TGTGCCAGCAGCCCGGGGACAGGGAGAAGTCAGCCCCAGCATTTT
TRBV20-1	.	TRBJ1-5	12	.	CSASRSDRPQHF	TGCAGTGCTAGTAGATCGGACAGGCCCCAGCATTTT
TRBV18	.	TRBJ2-1	13	.	CAGQLGPGNEQFF	TGTGCCGGTCAGCTGGGGCCCGGCAATGAGCAGTTCTTC
TRBV27	.	TRBJ1-1	14	.	CASSWGAGDTEAFF	TGTGCCAGCAGTTGGGGGGCGGGAGACACTGAAGCTTTCTTT
TRBV28	.	TRBJ2-7	12	TRBD2	CASRGGPYEQYF	TGTGCCAGTCGGGGGGGGCCCTACGAGCAGTACTTC
TRBV19	.	TRBJ1-5	12	.	CASSPTVQPQHF	TGTGCCAGTAGTCCTACAGTCCAGCCCCAGCATTTT
TRBV27	few	TRBJ2-1	13	TRBD1	CATRDRVYNEQFF	TGTGCCACCCGGGACAGGGTTTACAATGAGCAGTTCTTC
TRBV18	once	TRBJ2-7	15	.	CASSPGQGGFYEQYF	TGTGCCAGCTCACCGGGGCAGGGGGGCTTCTACGAGCAGTACTTC
TRBV7-2	.	TRBJ1-4	14	TRBD1	CASSNTGEPEKLFF	TGTGCCAGCAGTAATACAGGGGAACCTGAAAAACTGTTTTTT
TRBV23-1	once	TRBJ2-1	19	TRBD1	CASSQTAQYTGGERNEQFF	TGCGCCAGCAGTCAGACGGCCCAATATACAGGGGGCGAAAGGAATGAGCAGTTCTTC
TRBV20-1	.	TRBJ2-5	18	TRBD2	CSASPSTGTSGGGETQYF	TGCAGTGCTAGTCCTTCGACCGGGACTAGCGGGGGAGGGGAGACCCAGTACTTC
TRBV19	.	TRBJ1-1	15	.	CASSIKGPLSTEAFF	TGTGCCAGTAGTATTAAGGGGCCATTGAGCACTGAAGCTTTCTTT